The source of this T cell receptor beta chain is a study of STAT5B mutations in CD4+ large granular lymphocyte leukemia. Clones were sequenced by immunoSEQ multiplex PCR, and TCRdb holds only the in-frame ones, with some missing. Among tens of thousands of clones listed, approximately 71% were seen once. The germline CDR1 and CDR2 sequences are SGHTS and YDEGEE. V dropped 2 bases and J dropped 4; count of bases not matched to a gene: 5. The CDR3 runs to 15 residues. This chain uses TRBV5-8 with TRBJ2-1, with 8 positions matching TRBD2. This clonotype was sampled from a human donor in good health. Sequencing was done on a sample of CD4+ T cells from blood buffy coats. Here the CDR3 reads CASSLMTSVYNEQFF. The CDR3 coding sequence is TGTGCCAGCAGCTTAATGACTAGCGTATACAATGAGCAGTTCTTC.